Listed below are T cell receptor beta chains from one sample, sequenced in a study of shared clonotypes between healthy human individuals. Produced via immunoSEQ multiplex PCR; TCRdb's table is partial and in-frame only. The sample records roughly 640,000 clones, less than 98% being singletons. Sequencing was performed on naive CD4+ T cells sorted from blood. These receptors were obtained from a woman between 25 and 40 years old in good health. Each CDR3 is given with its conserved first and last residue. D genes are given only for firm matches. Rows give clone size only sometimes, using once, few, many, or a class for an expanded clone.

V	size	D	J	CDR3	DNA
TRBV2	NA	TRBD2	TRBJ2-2	CASSGDRRAGGPRVTGELFF	TGTGCCAGCAGTGGGGACCGGCGCGCGGGAGGGCCCCGGGTCACCGGGGAGCTGTTTTTT
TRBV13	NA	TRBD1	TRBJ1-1	CASSRQGARNTEAFF	TGTGCCAGCAGCAGACAGGGGGCGCGCAACACTGAAGCTTTCTTT
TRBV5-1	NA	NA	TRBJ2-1	CASRQGGRQADEQFF	TGCGCCAGCAGACAAGGGGGGCGTCAGGCCGATGAGCAGTTCTTC
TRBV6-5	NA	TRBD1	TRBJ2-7	CASSYQRTGFPYEQYF	TGTGCCAGCAGTTACCAGAGGACAGGGTTCCCCTACGAGCAGTACTTC
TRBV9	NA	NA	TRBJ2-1	CASSPGQGSNEQFF	TGTGCCAGCAGCCCTGGTCAGGGGTCAAATGAGCAGTTCTTC
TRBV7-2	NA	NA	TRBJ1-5	CASSTDRNQPQHF	TGTGCCAGCAGCACTGACAGGAATCAGCCCCAGCATTTT
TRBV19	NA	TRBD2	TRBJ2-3	CASSLRTSGSRDTQYF	TGTGCCAGTAGTCTCCGGACTAGCGGGAGCAGAGATACGCAGTATTTT
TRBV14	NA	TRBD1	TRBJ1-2	CASSRPGGEGYGYTF	TGTGCCAGCAGCCGCCCAGGGGGCGAGGGCTATGGCTACACCTTC
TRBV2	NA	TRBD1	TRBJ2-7	CASSSGTGWYEQYF	TGTGCCAGCAGTTCCGGGACAGGGTGGTACGAGCAGTACTTC
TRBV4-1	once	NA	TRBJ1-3	CASSQVFRRNTIYF	TGCGCCAGCAGCCAAGTCTTTCGACGAAACACCATATATTTT
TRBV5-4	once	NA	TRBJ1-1	CASSHRSFAGSDTEAFF	TGTGCCAGCAGCCATCGATCTTTTGCAGGCTCAGACACTGAAGCTTTCTTT
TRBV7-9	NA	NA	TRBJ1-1	CASSLTPKGNTEAFF	TGTGCCAGCAGCTTAACCCCCAAGGGGAACACTGAAGCTTTCTTT
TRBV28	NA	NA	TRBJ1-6	CASSFLSGLRGSPLHF	TGTGCCAGCAGTTTCCTCTCGGGCCTGAGAGGGTCACCCCTCCACTTT
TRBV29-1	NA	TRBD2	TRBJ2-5	CSVEIAGGSGTQYF	TGCAGCGTTGAGATAGCGGGAGGGAGTGGGACCCAGTACTTC
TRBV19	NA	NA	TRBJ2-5	CASSPRFSSDFKAQYF	TGTGCCAGTAGTCCCAGGTTCTCGAGCGACTTCAAGGCCCAGTACTTC
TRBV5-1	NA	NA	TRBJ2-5	CASSRPRQETQYF	TGCGCCAGCAGCCGGCCCCGCCAAGAGACCCAGTACTTC
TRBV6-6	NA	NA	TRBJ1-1	CASSYGVGTEAFF	TGTGCCAGCAGTTACGGGGTCGGAACTGAAGCTTTCTTT
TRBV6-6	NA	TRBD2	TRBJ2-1	CASTKREWGEQFF	TGTGCCAGCACGAAGCGGGAGTGGGGTGAGCAGTTCTTC
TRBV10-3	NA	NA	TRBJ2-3	CAISAGSDTQYF	TGTGCCATCAGTGCCGGCTCAGATACGCAGTATTTT
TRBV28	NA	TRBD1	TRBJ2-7	CASSFWDRAYEQYF	TGTGCCAGCAGTTTTTGGGACAGAGCTTACGAGCAGTACTTC
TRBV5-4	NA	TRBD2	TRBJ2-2	CASSSGLAGVTGELFF	TGTGCCAGCAGCTCGGGACTAGCGGGAGTGACCGGGGAGCTGTTTTTT
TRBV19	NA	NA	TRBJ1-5	CASSYAGYSNQPQHF	TGTGCCAGTAGCTATGCAGGGTATAGCAATCAGCCCCAGCATTTT
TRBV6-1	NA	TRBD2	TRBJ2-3	CASRILAESTDTQYF	TGTGCCAGCAGGATACTAGCGGAAAGCACAGATACGCAGTATTTT
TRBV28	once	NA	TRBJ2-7	CASSLNQGIGDEQYF	TGTGCCAGCAGCCTGAACCAGGGGATTGGTGACGAGCAGTACTTC
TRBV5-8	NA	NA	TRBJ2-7	CASSLPGNRYEQYF	TGTGCCAGCAGCTTGCCCGGGAATCGATACGAGCAGTACTTC
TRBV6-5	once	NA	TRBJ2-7	CASSYGGSVDEQYF	TGTGCCAGCAGTTACGGGGGCAGTGTCGACGAGCAGTACTTC
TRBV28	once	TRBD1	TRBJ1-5	CASNPGTANSWPQHF	TGTGCCAGCAACCCAGGGACAGCAAACTCGTGGCCCCAGCATTTT
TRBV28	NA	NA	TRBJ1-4	CASISVGSFEKLFF	TGTGCCAGCATTTCTGTGGGGTCTTTTGAAAAACTGTTTTTT
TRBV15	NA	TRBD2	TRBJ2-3	CATSRGTSGTTDTQYF	TGTGCCACCAGCAGAGGGACTAGCGGGACCACAGATACGCAGTATTTT
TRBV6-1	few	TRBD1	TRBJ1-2	CASSEGGTGSGYTF	TGTGCCAGCAGTGAAGGAGGGACAGGGTCTGGCTACACCTTC
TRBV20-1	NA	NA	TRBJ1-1	CSGGNTEAFF	TGCAGTGGGGGGAACACTGAAGCTTTCTTT
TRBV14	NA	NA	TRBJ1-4	CASRVTGTEKLFF	TGTGCCAGCAGGGTGACGGGGACAGAAAAACTGTTTTTT
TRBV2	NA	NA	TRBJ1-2	CASSKGPNNYGYTF	TGTGCCAGCAGTAAGGGGCCGAATAACTATGGCTACACCTTC
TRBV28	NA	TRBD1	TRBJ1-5	CASSRDSNQPQHF	TGTGCCAGCAGCAGGGACAGTAATCAGCCCCAGCATTTT
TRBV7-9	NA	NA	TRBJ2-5	CASSLLTTQETQYF	TGTGCCAGCAGCCTATTGACTACCCAAGAGACCCAGTACTTC
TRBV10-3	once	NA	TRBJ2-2	CAISVDTGNTGELFF	TGTGCCATCAGTGTAGACACTGGCAACACCGGGGAGCTGTTTTTT
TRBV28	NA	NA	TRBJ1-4	CASSFAPATLLDEKLFF	TGTGCCAGCAGTTTCGCACCCGCGACCTTGCTAGATGAAAAACTGTTTTTT
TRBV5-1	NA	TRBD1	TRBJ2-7	CASETGFLGEQYF	TGCGCCAGCGAGACAGGGTTTCTCGGCGAGCAGTACTTC
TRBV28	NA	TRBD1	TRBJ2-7	CASSQTGTGGYEQYF	TGTGCCAGCAGTCAAACCGGGACAGGGGGTTACGAGCAGTACTTC
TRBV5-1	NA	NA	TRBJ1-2	CASSLAPLEDQRRGDGYTF	TGCGCCAGCAGCTTGGCCCCACTCGAAGATCAAAGAAGAGGAGATGGCTACACCTTC
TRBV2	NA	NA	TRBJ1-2	CASSAGSNYGYTF	TGTGCCAGCAGTGCAGGGAGTAACTATGGCTACACCTTC
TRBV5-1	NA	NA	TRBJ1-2	CASSLDQGSYGYTF	TGCGCCAGCAGCTTGGATCAGGGGAGCTATGGCTACACCTTC
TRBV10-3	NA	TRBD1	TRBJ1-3	CAISKGQASSGNTIYF	TGTGCCATCAGTAAAGGACAGGCGAGCTCTGGAAACACCATATATTTT
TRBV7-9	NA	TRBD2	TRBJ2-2	CASSLEVAGATGELFF	TGTGCCAGCAGCTTAGAGGTAGCGGGAGCCACCGGGGAGCTGTTTTTT
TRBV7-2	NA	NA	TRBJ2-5	CASSLAIGETQYF	TGTGCCAGCAGCTTAGCGATTGGGGAGACCCAGTACTTC
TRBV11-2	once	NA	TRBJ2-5	CASSLGRQETQYF	TGTGCCAGCAGCTTAGGGCGGCAAGAGACCCAGTACTTC
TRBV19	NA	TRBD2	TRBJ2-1	CASSQLAGGPGVEQFF	TGTGCCAGTAGTCAACTAGCGGGAGGGCCCGGGGTTGAGCAGTTCTTC
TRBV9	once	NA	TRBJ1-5	CASSVDGGRQPQHF	TGTGCCAGCAGCGTAGATGGGGGGAGGCAGCCCCAGCATTTT
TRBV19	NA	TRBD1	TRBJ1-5	CASGTGPRPQHF	TGTGCCAGTGGGACAGGGCCGAGGCCCCAGCATTTT
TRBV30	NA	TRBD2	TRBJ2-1	CAWSSSGAYNEQFF	TGTGCCTGGAGTTCTAGCGGGGCTTACAATGAGCAGTTCTTC
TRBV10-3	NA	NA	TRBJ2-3	CAIRPGAAEGADTQYF	TGTGCCATCCGACCTGGCGCCGCGGAGGGCGCAGATACGCAGTATTTT